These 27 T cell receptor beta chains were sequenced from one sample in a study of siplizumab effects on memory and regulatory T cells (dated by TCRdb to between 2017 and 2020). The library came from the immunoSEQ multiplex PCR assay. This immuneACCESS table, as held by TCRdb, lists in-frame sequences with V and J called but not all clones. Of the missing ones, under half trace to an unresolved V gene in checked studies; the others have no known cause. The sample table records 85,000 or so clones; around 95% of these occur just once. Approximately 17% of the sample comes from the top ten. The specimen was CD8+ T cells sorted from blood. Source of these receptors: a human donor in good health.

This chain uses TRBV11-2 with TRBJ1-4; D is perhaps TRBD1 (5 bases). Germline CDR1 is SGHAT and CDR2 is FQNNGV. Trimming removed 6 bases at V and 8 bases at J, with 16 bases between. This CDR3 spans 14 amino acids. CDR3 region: CASSRGLGGEKLFF. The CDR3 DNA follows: TGTGCCAGCAGTCGAGGGTTGGGGGGGGAAAAACTGTTTTTT.

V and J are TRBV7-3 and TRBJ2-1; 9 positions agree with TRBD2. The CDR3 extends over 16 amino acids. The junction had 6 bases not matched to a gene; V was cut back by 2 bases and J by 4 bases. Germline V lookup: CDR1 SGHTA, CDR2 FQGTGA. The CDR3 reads CASSLSRREGYNEQFF. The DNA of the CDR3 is TGTGCCAGCAGCTTATCTCGGCGGGAGGGTTACAATGAGCAGTTCTTC.

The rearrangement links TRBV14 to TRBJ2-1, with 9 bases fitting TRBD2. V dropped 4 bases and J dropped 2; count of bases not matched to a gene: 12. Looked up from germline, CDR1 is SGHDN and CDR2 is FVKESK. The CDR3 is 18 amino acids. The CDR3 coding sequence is TGTGCCAGCAGCCGGGCGGCTAGCGGGACCCCAACCTACAATGAGCAGTTCTTC. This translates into CASSRAASGTPTYNEQFF.

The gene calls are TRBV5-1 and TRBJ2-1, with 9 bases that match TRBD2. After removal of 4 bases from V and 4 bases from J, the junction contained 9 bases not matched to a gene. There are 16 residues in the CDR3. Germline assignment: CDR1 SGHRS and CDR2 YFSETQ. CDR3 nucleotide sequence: TGCGCCAGCAGCCCCTCGGCGAGCGGGGGGTACAATGAGCAGTTCTTC. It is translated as CASSPSASGGYNEQFF.

CDR3 sequence reads: CASSSSTRTGELFF. Written as DNA, the CDR3 is TGTGCCAGCAGCTCCTCGACCCGTACCGGGGAGCTGTTTTTT. V usage is TRBV7-2 and J usage is TRBJ2-2; D is ambiguous. The CDR3 has 14 amino acids. Trimming cost V 4 bases and J 5 bases, with 11 bases left between them. Germline V gene data show CDR1 as SGHTA and CDR2 as FQGNSA.

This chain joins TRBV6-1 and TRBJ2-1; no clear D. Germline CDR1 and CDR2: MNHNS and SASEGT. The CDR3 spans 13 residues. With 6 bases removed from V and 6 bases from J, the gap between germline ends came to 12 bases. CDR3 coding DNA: TGTGCCAGCAGCGACGGTTGGGGCAATGAGCAGTTCTTC. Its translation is CASSDGWGNEQFF.

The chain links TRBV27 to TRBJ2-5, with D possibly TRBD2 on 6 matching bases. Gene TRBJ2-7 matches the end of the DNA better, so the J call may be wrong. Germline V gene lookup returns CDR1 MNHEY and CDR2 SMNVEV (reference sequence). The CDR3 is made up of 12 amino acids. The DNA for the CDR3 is TGTGCCAGCAGTTTCGGGAGCGGCGAGCAGTACTTC. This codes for CASSFGSGEQYF.

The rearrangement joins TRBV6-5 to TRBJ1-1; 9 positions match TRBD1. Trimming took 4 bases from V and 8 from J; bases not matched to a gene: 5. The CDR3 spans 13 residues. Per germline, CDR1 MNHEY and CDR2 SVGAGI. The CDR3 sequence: CASSLGQGIEAFF. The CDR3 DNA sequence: TGTGCCAGCAGTTTGGGACAGGGTATCGAAGCTTTCTTT.

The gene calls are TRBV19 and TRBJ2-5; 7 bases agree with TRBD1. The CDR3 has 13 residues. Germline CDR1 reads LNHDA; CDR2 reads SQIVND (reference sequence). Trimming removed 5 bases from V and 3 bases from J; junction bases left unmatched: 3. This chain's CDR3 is CASSPGQKETQYF. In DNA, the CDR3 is TGTGCCAGTAGTCCGGGACAGAAAGAGACCCAGTACTTC.

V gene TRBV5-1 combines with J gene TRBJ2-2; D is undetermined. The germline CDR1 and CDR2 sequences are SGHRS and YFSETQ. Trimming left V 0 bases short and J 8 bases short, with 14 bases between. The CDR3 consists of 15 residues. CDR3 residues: CASSLVLEGRGELFF. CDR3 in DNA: TGCGCCAGCAGCTTGGTCTTGGAAGGACGGGGGGAGCTGTTTTTT.

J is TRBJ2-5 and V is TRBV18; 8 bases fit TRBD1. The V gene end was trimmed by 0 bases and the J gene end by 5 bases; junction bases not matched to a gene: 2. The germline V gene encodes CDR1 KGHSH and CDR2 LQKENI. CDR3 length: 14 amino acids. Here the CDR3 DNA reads TGTGCCAGCTCACCACCCGACAGGGGTGAGACCCAGTACTTC. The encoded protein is CASSPPDRGETQYF.

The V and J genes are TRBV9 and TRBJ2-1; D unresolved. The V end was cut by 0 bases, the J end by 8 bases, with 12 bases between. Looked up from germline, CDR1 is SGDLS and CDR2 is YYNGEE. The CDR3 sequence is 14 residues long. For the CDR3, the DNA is TGTGCCAGCAGCGTAGTCCCTGGAAATCATGAGCAGTTCTTC. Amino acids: CASSVVPGNHEQFF.

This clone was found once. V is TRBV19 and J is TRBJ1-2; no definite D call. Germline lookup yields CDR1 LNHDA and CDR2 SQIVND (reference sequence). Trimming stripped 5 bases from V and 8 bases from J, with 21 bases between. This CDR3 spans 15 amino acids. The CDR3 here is CASSLNPDGLRGYTF. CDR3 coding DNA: TGTGCCAGTAGTCTCAACCCTGACGGACTTCGAGGCTACACCTTC.

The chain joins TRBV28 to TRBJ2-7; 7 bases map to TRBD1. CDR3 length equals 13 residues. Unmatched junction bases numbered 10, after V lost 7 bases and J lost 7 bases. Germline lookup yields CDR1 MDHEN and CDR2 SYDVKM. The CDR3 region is CASNWDSPGEQYF. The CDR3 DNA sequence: TGTGCCAGCAATTGGGACAGCCCGGGGGAGCAGTACTTC.

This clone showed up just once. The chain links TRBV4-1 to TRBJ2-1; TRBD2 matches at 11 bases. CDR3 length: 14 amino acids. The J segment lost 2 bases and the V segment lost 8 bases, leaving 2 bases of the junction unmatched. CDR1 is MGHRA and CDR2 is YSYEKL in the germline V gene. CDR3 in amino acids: CASGLAGTYNEQFF. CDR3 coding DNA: TGCGCCAGCGGACTAGCGGGCACCTACAATGAGCAGTTCTTC.

CDR3 nucleotide sequence: TGTGCCAGCAGCTTAGATCACCGGGAACAACTAGCGAACAATGAGCAGTTCTTC. This sequence encodes CASSLDHREQLANNEQFF. V gene TRBV11-2 combines with J gene TRBJ2-1; the match to TRBD2 covers 7 bases. With V trimmed by 0 bases and J by 5 bases, 13 bases remained unmatched. Looked up from germline, CDR1 is SGHAT and CDR2 is FQNNGV. CDR3 length: 18 amino acids.

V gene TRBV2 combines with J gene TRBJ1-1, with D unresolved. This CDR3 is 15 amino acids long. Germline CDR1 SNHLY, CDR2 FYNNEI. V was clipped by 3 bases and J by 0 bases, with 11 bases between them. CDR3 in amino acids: CASSEYSPMNTEAFF. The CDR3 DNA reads TGTGCCAGCAGTGAGTATAGCCCCATGAACACTGAAGCTTTCTTT.

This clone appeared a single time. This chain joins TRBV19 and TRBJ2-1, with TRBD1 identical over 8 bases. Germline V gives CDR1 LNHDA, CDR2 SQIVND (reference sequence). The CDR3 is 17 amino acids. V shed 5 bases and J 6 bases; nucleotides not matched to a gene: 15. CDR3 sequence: CASSLTVWRQGSNEQFF. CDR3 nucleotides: TGTGCCAGTAGTCTAACTGTCTGGAGACAGGGGTCCAATGAGCAGTTCTTC.

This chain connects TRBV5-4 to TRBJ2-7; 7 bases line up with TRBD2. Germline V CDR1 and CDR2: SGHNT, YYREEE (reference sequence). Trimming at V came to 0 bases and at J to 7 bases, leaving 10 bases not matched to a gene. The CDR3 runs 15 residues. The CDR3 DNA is TGTGCCAGCAGCTTGGTTGATGGTGGGAGGGTTGAGCAGTACTTC. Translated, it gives CASSLVDGGRVEQYF.

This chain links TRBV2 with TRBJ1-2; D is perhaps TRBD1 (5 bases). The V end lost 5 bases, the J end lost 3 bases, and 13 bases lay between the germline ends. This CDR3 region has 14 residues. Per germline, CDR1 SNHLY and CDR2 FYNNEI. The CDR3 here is CASSLYPGDYGYTF. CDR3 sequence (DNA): TGTGCCAGCAGTTTATATCCGGGGGACTATGGCTACACCTTC.

CDR3 bases: TGTGCCAGCAGTTACACAAGCGGGACGAACAATGAGCAGTTCTTC. Translated, it gives CASSYTSGTNNEQFF. J is TRBJ2-1 and V is TRBV6-5, with 7 positions matching TRBD2. Germline V gene sequence: CDR1 MNHEY, CDR2 SVGAGI. After removal of 2 bases from V and 5 bases from J, the junction contained 6 bases not matched to a gene. This CDR3 region has 15 residues.

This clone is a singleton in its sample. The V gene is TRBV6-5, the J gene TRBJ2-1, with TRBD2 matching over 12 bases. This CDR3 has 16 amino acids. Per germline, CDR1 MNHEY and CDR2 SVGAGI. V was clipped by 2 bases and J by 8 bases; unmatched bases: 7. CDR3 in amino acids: CASSYPTSGSSYEQFF. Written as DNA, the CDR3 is TGTGCCAGCAGTTACCCGACTAGCGGGAGTAGCTATGAGCAGTTCTTC.

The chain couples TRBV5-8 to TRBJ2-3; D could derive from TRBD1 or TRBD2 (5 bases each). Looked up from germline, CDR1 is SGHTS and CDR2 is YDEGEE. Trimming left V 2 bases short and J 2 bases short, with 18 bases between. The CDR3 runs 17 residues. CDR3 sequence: CASSFAGTGLPTDTQYF. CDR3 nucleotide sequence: TGTGCCAGCAGCTTCGCCGGGACCGGACTTCCCACAGATACGCAGTATTTT.

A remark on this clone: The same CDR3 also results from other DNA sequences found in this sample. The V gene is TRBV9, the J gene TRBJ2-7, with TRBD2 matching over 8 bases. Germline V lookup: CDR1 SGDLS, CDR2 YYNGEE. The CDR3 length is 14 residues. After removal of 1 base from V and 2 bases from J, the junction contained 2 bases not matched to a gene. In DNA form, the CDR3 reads TGTGCCAGCAGCGTATCCGGGAGGGCCTACGAGCAGTACTTC. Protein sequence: CASSVSGRAYEQYF.

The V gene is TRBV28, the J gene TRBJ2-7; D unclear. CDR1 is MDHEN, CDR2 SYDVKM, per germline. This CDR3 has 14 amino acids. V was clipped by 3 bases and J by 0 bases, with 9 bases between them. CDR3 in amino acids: CASSLTIDSYEQYF. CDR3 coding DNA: TGTGCCAGCAGTTTGACCATCGACTCCTACGAGCAGTACTTC.

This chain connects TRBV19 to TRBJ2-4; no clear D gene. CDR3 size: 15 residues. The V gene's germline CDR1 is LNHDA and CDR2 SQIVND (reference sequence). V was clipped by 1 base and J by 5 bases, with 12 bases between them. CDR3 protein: CASSIVSSGENIQYF. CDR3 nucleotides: TGTGCCAGTAGTATAGTTAGCTCGGGCGAAAACATTCAGTACTTC.

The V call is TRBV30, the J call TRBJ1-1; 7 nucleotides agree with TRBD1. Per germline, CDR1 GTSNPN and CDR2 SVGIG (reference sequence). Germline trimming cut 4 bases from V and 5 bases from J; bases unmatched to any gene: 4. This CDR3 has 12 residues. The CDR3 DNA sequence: TGTGCCTGGACAGGGGGTAAAACTGAAGCTTTCTTT. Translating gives CAWTGGKTEAFF.